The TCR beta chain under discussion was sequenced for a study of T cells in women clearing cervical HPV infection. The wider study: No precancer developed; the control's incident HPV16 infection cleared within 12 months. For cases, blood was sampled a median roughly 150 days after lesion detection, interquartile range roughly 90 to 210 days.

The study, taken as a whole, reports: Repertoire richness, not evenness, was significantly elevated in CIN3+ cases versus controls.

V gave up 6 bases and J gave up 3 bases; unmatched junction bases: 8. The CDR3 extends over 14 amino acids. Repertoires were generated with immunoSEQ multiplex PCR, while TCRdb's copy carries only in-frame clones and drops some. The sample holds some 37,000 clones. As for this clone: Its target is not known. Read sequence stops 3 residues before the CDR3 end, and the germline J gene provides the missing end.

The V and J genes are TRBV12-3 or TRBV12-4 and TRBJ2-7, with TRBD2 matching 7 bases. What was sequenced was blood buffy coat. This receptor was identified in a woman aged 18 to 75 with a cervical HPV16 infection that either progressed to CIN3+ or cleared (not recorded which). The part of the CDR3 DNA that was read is TGTGCCAGCAGCCCAGGACTAGTTGGCTACGAG. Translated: CASSPGLVGYE. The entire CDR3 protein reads CASSPGLVGYEQYF.